The text below deals with one T cell receptor beta chain. Its matching antigen is unknown. Clones were read by immunoSEQ multiplex PCR, and TCRdb kept only the in-frame ones, dropping some. The table has 95,000 to 150,000 clones, roughly 90% seen once. The source of the sample is a study of T cell responses to AZD1222 COVID-19 vaccine. V lost 5 bases to trimming and J lost 10 bases, with 17 bases between them. The CDR3 contains 13 residues. Broader study findings: CD4 TCRs covered the whole spike, strongest at regions 160-218 and 743-854. The donor group comprised mostly white British people and more females; the analysis possibly underestimated clonal diversity. Baseline antibody screening turned up just six or seven seropositive AZD1222 recipients. Per reports, nearly half of all spike-specific TCRs target regions that are unmutated in variants.

The sequences come from peripheral blood, collected 28 days after the second AZD1222 dose. V gene TRBV12-3 or TRBV12-4 combines with J gene TRBJ1-1; D gene ambiguous. This sequence was found in an adult who received the AZD1222 COVID-19 vaccine. CDR3 loop: CASSRRVPPRAFF. CDR3 nucleotide sequence: TGTGCCAGCAGTCGTCGCGTCCCCCCGCGAGCTTTCTTT.